One sample yielded the 28 T cell receptor beta chains listed below, sequenced in a study of a mutant IDH1 vaccine in newly diagnosed glioma. TCRdb keeps only in-frame clones here, not all; method: immunoSEQ multiplex PCR. Here the sample spans tens of thousands of clones, around four fifths being singletons. Time point given: baseline, week 1 (first vaccination visit). The treatment: pre-vaccination baseline after standard-of-care therapy. The source material was PBMCs, sampled from a glioma patient treated with radiotherapy, temozolomide or both. The receptor set was obtained from a woman aged 50 to 65 with glioma.

The V call is TRBV29-1, the J call TRBJ1-1; a weak D match, TRBD1 (5 bases). CDR1 is SQVTM, CDR2 ANQGSEA, per germline. This CDR3 is built from 12 residues. Trimming pared 7 bases from V and 1 base from J, leaving 10 bases between. The CDR3 is CSGITGNTEAFF. The CDR3 DNA is TGCAGCGGCATAACAGGGAACACTGAAGCTTTCTTT.

This chain connects TRBV14 to TRBJ2-5, with a tentative D call TRBD1 (5 bases). Germline V CDR1 and CDR2: SGHDN, FVKESK. V lost 5 bases, J lost 5 bases, and 15 bases lay in between. The CDR3 is 14 amino acids. DNA for the CDR3: TGTGCCAGCAGCTCTCCAGGGCGGTGGGAGACCCAGTACTTC. Its protein product is CASSSPGRWETQYF.

V gene TRBV18 combines with J gene TRBJ2-1, with a weak D call TRBD1 (5 bases). V lost 1 base, J lost 8 bases, and 18 bases lay in between. This CDR3 is built from 16 residues. CDR1 and CDR2 from the germline V gene are KGHSH and LQKENI. The DNA for the CDR3 is TGTGCCAGCTCACCACAGAGTCAGGGATTTAGGGATGAGCAGTTCTTC. Translation: CASSPQSQGFRDEQFF.

This chain joins TRBV15 and TRBJ2-1, with D possibly matching TRBD1 (6 bases). Per the germline V gene, CDR1 is LNHNV and CDR2 is YYDKDF (reference sequence). This CDR3 has 14 amino acids. V dropped 1 base and J dropped 9 bases, with 13 bases sitting between them. CDR3: CATSRVILGGEQFF. The DNA for the CDR3 is TGTGCCACCAGCAGAGTCATATTAGGGGGTGAGCAGTTCTTC.

This clone has a single count. This CDR3 is CASSPRTGGEYF. The CDR3 DNA sequence: TGTGCCAGCAGCCCGCGGACAGGGGGGGAGTACTTC. This sequence joins TRBV7-8 and TRBJ2-5, with 10 bases matching TRBD1. The CDR3 contains 12 residues. CDR1 and CDR2 (germline): SGHVS, FQNEAQ. V lost 5 bases to trimming and J lost 12 bases; unmatched junction nucleotides: 6. The full variable domain, in which reference TRBV7-8 and TRBJ2-5 provide the parts outside the CDR3, is GAGVSQSPRYKVAKRGQDVALRCDPISGHVSLFWYQQALGQGPEFLTYFQNEAQLDKSGLPSDRFFAERPEGSVSTLKIQRTQQEDSAVYLCASSPRTGGEYFGPGTRLLVL.

This chain connects TRBV9 to TRBJ2-7, with TRBD1 identical over 9 bases. The CDR3 runs to 14 residues. V gave up 4 bases and J gave up 2 bases; unmatched junction bases: 4. Germline CDR1 SGDLS, CDR2 YYNGEE. Here the CDR3 reads CASSLGQGTYEQYF. The CDR3 nucleotides read TGTGCCAGCAGCCTGGGACAGGGCACCTACGAGCAGTACTTC.

V gene TRBV30 combines with J gene TRBJ2-2; D ambiguous. The germline V gene encodes CDR1 GTSNPN and CDR2 SVGIG (reference sequence). The CDR3 loop spans 13 amino acids. The V end lost 2 bases, the J end lost 4 bases, and 8 bases lay between the germline ends. This CDR3 is CAWSLSSTGELFF. The CDR3, as DNA: TGTGCCTGGAGTTTAAGTAGCACCGGGGAGCTGTTTTTT.

CDR3 in DNA: TGTGCCAGCAGCTTAGTGGGGAATCAGCCCCAGCATTTT. As protein: CASSLVGNQPQHF. The rearrangement joins TRBV7-2 to TRBJ1-5, with no clear D. This CDR3 has 13 amino acids. Germline values: CDR1 SGHTA, CDR2 FQGNSA. The V gene lost 1 base and the J gene lost 4 bases, with 5 bases spanning the gap.

The V call is TRBV5-4, the J call TRBJ1-3; 7 positions match TRBD1. The CDR3 sequence is 16 residues long. CDR1 and CDR2 from the germline V gene are SGHNT and YYREEE (reference sequence). V dropped 4 bases and J dropped 4; count of bases not matched to a gene: 11. The CDR3 is CASSGERQGSGNTIYF. The CDR3 coding sequence is TGTGCCAGCAGCGGCGAGAGACAGGGCTCCGGAAACACCATATATTTT.

In its sample, this clone was seen a few times. J is TRBJ1-4 and V is TRBV28; tentatively, D is TRBD1 (5 bases). Germline V gene data show CDR1 as MDHEN and CDR2 as SYDVKM. V was clipped by 11 bases and J by 8 bases, with 18 bases between them. The CDR3 length is 13 residues. The CDR3 DNA reads TGTGCCGGAGGGGCTGGGGGATTAGAAAAACTGTTTTTT. It translates to CAGGAGGLEKLFF.

The chain combines TRBV4-1 with TRBJ2-5; D not resolved. This CDR3 contains 13 residues. CDR1 and CDR2 (germline): MGHRA, YSYEKL. Trimming pared 2 bases from V and 5 bases from J, leaving 9 bases between. In nucleotides, the CDR3 is TGCGCCAGCAGCCAAACAACCCAGGAGACCCAGTACTTC. As protein: CASSQTTQETQYF.

V and J are TRBV19 and TRBJ1-5; D is undetermined. Trimming pared 3 bases from V and 10 bases from J, leaving 10 bases between. CDR3 length equals 12 residues. The V gene's germline CDR1 is LNHDA and CDR2 SQIVND (reference sequence). This CDR3 is CASSIGEEPQHF. The CDR3 bases are TGTGCCAGTAGTATTGGAGAGGAACCCCAGCATTTT.

V and J are TRBV14 and TRBJ2-7; D unresolved. The V end was cut by 4 bases, the J end by 3 bases, with 7 bases between. The CDR3 totals 12 residues. The germline V gene encodes CDR1 SGHDN and CDR2 FVKESK. DNA for the CDR3: TGTGCCAGCAGCCGGGCCGACTACGAGCAGTACTTC. It specifies CASSRADYEQYF.

The genes are TRBV27 and TRBJ2-7; D unresolved. Trimming removed 4 bases from V and 2 bases from J, with 15 bases in between. CDR3 size: 15 residues. Germline V gene sequence: CDR1 MNHEY, CDR2 SMNVEV (reference sequence). Here the CDR3 DNA reads TGTGCCAGCAGTTCGAGGTTAATCCCTCCCTACGAGCAGTACTTC. Its translation is CASSSRLIPPYEQYF.

The genes are TRBV7-2 and TRBJ2-5, with 13 bases identical to TRBD2. The CDR3 runs to 16 residues. Germline CDR1 and CDR2: SGHTA and FQGNSA. V was pared by 7 bases and J by 0 bases, with 5 bases of the junction left unmatched. The CDR3 reads CASTPGLAGNQETQYF. The CDR3 coding sequence is TGTGCCAGCACCCCGGGACTAGCGGGGAACCAAGAGACCCAGTACTTC.

V usage is TRBV27 and J usage is TRBJ1-1; possible D gene TRBD1, 6 bases. The CDR3 loop spans 15 amino acids. CDR1 MNHEY and CDR2 SMNVEV come from the germline V gene (reference sequence). Between the trimmed V and J ends, which lost 1 base and 1 base, there was a span of 10 bases. The CDR3 bases are TGTGCCAGCAGTTTATTGCCAGGGGAGAACACTGAAGCTTTCTTT. As protein: CASSLLPGENTEAFF.

This clone has a handful of counts. The rearrangement uses TRBV7-6 and TRBJ1-5; the D is unclear. There are 14 residues in the CDR3. Trimming shortened V by 4 bases and J by 7 bases, and 14 bases separated the two germline ends. The V gene's germline CDR1 is SGHVS and CDR2 FNYEAQ. The CDR3 sequence is CASSSLSGLQPQHF. The DNA of the CDR3 is TGTGCCAGCAGCTCGCTCTCGGGATTACAGCCCCAGCATTTT. Full variable domain (outside the CDR3, taken from reference TRBV7-6 and TRBJ1-5): GAGVSQSPRYKVTKRGQDVALRCDPISGHVSLYWYRQALGQGPEFLTYFNYEAQQDKSGLPNDRFSAERPEGSISTLTIQRTEQRDSAMYRCASSSLSGLQPQHFGDGTRLSIL.

The CDR3 loop is CASSVVSDSEAFF. CDR3 DNA sequence: TGTGCCAGCAGCGTAGTATCCGATAGTGAAGCTTTCTTT. The V call is TRBV9, the J call TRBJ1-1, with D unresolved. V shed 0 bases and J shed 7 bases, with 10 bases lying between them. Germline assignment: CDR1 SGDLS and CDR2 YYNGEE. The CDR3 runs to 13 residues.

The chain has TRBV7-8 and TRBJ2-1, with D perhaps matching TRBD2 (6 bases). The germline V gene encodes CDR1 SGHVS and CDR2 FQNEAQ. The CDR3 sequence is 10 residues long. CDR3 sequence reads: CAAGRNEQFF. For the CDR3, the DNA is TGTGCGGCGGGGCGGAATGAGCAGTTCTTC.

The chain combines TRBV6-6 with TRBJ1-1; D possibly corresponds to TRBD1 (5 bases). V lost 6 bases and J 3 bases, leaving 20 bases between the germline ends. Germline lookup yields CDR1 MNHNY and CDR2 SVGAGI (reference sequence). The CDR3 extends over 16 amino acids. As DNA, the CDR3 is TGTGCCAGCAGCCCTGGGACGGGGGACTGGGACACTGAAGCTTTCTTT. It yields the protein CASSPGTGDWDTEAFF.

V is TRBV16 and J is TRBJ1-1, with D uncertain. V shed 3 bases and J shed 1 base, with 15 bases lying between them. Looked up from germline, CDR1 is KGHSY and CDR2 is FQNENV. The CDR3 extends over 16 amino acids. In DNA, the CDR3 is TGTGCCAGCAGCCACCGGGGTGCAGGTGCGAACACTGAAGCTTTCTTT. The encoded protein is CASSHRGAGANTEAFF.

The V call is TRBV2, the J call TRBJ2-4, with 7 bases that match TRBD2. The V and J ends lost 4 bases and 9 bases, in that order; junction bases with no gene match: 9. The CDR3 sequence is 14 residues long. Per the germline V gene, CDR1 is SNHLY and CDR2 is FYNNEI. The CDR3 sequence: CASSAARSGGIQYF. The CDR3 DNA follows: TGTGCCAGCAGTGCCGCCCGGTCGGGGGGCATTCAGTACTTC.

J is TRBJ1-1 and V is TRBV5-1; D remains unclear. The CDR3 runs to 13 residues. Trimming stripped 9 bases from V and 1 base from J, with 13 bases between. Looked up from germline, CDR1 is SGHRS and CDR2 is YFSETQ. The CDR3 loop reads CATMDPGNTEAFF. Here the CDR3 DNA reads TGCGCCACCATGGACCCGGGGAACACTGAAGCTTTCTTT.

The chain recombines TRBV13 with TRBJ1-2; D possibly corresponds to TRBD1 (5 bases). CDR1 PRHDT and CDR2 FYEKMQ come from the germline V gene (reference sequence). CDR3 length: 13 residues. Trimming left V 2 bases short and J 8 bases short, with 12 bases between. The CDR3 here is CASSLRGAIGYTF. CDR3 nucleotide sequence: TGTGCCAGCAGCTTAAGGGGCGCGATCGGCTACACCTTC.

This chain connects TRBV4-1 to TRBJ1-5; D perhaps matches TRBD1 (5 bases). This CDR3 comprises 16 residues. Germline-derived CDR1 and CDR2 are MGHRA and YSYEKL. V was cut by 3 bases and J by 4 bases, with 16 bases left in between. This CDR3 reads CASSQWDGQGNQPQHF. CDR3 coding DNA: TGCGCCAGCAGCCAGTGGGACGGCCAGGGAAATCAGCCCCAGCATTTT.

The gene calls are TRBV7-2 and TRBJ2-3, with TRBD2 identical over 8 bases. The germline V gene encodes CDR1 SGHTA and CDR2 FQGNSA. The CDR3 is 17 residues long. The ends lost 3 bases at V and 1 base at J; junction bases unmatched: 9. The CDR3 nucleotides are TGTGCCAGCAGCTTGGTGAGCGGGGGAGGGGGCACAGATACGCAGTATTTT. It yields the protein CASSLVSGGGGTDTQYF.

This clone appeared once. The V call is TRBV7-9, the J call TRBJ1-1; perhaps TRBD1 as D (5 bases). Germline V gene sequence: CDR1 SEHNR, CDR2 FQNEAQ (reference sequence). The length of the CDR3 is 12 residues. Trimming removed 5 bases at V and 7 bases at J, with 11 bases between. In DNA form, the CDR3 reads TGTGCCAGCAGCCCTCGACAGATTGAAGCTTTCTTT. This codes for CASSPRQIEAFF.

The gene calls are TRBV7-9 and TRBJ1-3; D remains unclear. Germline V gene sequence: CDR1 SEHNR, CDR2 FQNEAQ (reference sequence). CDR3 length: 17 amino acids. The V end was cut by 1 base, the J end by 2 bases, with 15 bases between. CDR3 in DNA: TGTGCCAGCAGCTTAGAGGGAGGAATGTTGACTGGAAACACCATATATTTT. It specifies CASSLEGGMLTGNTIYF.